The 20 T cell receptor beta chains presented below share a single source sample, sequenced in a study of blood T cell repertoires in COVID-19. The data were produced by immunoSEQ multiplex PCR, yet TCRdb's version contains in-frame clones alone and is incomplete. The sample contains about 350,000 clones, about 90% of which appear only once. Sequenced: PBMCs or T cells enriched from blood (not recorded which). The receptors were gathered from a woman in her twenties or thirties who had recovered from COVID-19.

The J gene is TRBJ1-1, the V gene TRBV4-3; D is unclear. The CDR3 extends over 15 amino acids. The germline CDR1 and CDR2 sequences are LGHNA and YSLEER. Trimming pared 5 bases from V and 0 bases from J, leaving 13 bases between. CDR3 in DNA: TGCGCCAGCAGCGTCAGGCCCTCTTTGAACACTGAAGCTTTCTTT. Translation: CASSVRPSLNTEAFF.

This clone was seen only a few times. The V and J genes are TRBV2 and TRBJ2-1; 8 bases are a match to TRBD2. Trimming took 7 bases from V and 10 from J; bases not matched to a gene: 15. CDR1 and CDR2 (germline): SNHLY, FYNNEI. The CDR3 contains 15 residues. This CDR3 reads CASTTRGAGGAEQFF. CDR3 nucleotide sequence: TGTGCCAGCACCACTAGGGGGGCGGGGGGAGCGGAGCAGTTCTTC.

The rearrangement links TRBV30 to TRBJ1-5, with D possibly matching TRBD1 (5 bases). There are 13 residues in the CDR3. V was pared by 2 bases and J by 0 bases, with 5 bases between. Per the germline V gene, CDR1 is GTSNPN and CDR2 is SVGIG (reference sequence). CDR3 DNA sequence: TGTGCCTGGAGTCAGGGTAGCAATCAGCCCCAGCATTTT. As protein: CAWSQGSNQPQHF.

This clone was found once. CDR3 in amino acids: CAISSPGQGVYEQYF. In DNA, the CDR3 is TGTGCCATCAGTTCTCCGGGACAGGGTGTGTACGAGCAGTACTTC. The chain employs TRBV10-3 and TRBJ2-7; 9 nucleotides match TRBD1. V lost 5 bases, J lost 4 bases, and 9 bases stayed unmatched. The length of the CDR3 is 15 residues. Germline CDR1 and CDR2: ENHRY and SYGVKD.

This chain uses TRBV27 with TRBJ2-7, with a possible D match to TRBD1 (6 bases). The CDR3 is made up of 14 amino acids. In germline, CDR1 is MNHEY, CDR2 SMNVEV (reference sequence). V lost 2 bases and J 3 bases, leaving 11 bases between the germline ends. This chain's CDR3 is CASSLEGGVYEQYF. DNA for the CDR3: TGTGCCAGCAGTTTAGAAGGGGGAGTCTACGAGCAGTACTTC.

V gene TRBV7-8 combines with J gene TRBJ1-2; 10 bases agree with TRBD1. Germline assignment: CDR1 SGHVS and CDR2 FQNEAQ. Germline trimming cut 5 bases from V and 4 bases from J; bases unmatched to any gene: 4. The CDR3 spans 14 residues. The CDR3, as DNA: TGTGCCAGCAGCCCGACAGGGGGCATCTATGGCTACACCTTC. Its protein is CASSPTGGIYGYTF.

V usage is TRBV9 and J usage is TRBJ2-3, with 7 bases lining up with TRBD2. J lost 0 bases, V lost 3 bases, and 10 bases had no gene match. CDR1 and CDR2 (germline): SGDLS, YYNGEE. CDR3 length equals 17 residues. The CDR3 sequence: CASSAAGVPSSTDTQYF. CDR3 bases: TGTGCCAGCAGCGCGGCGGGGGTTCCGAGTAGCACAGATACGCAGTATTTT.

The chain links TRBV30 to TRBJ2-4; D is possibly TRBD1 (5 bases). Trimming shortened V by 3 bases and J by 1 base, and 19 bases separated the two germline ends. The germline V gene encodes CDR1 GTSNPN and CDR2 SVGIG (reference sequence). CDR3 length: 17 residues. As DNA, the CDR3 is TGTGCCTGGAGCCCCACCGGGCAGGGAAGGGCCAAAAACATTCAGTACTTC. Translation gives CAWSPTGQGRAKNIQYF.

The rearrangement joins TRBV20-1 to TRBJ1-2; maybe TRBD1 (6 bases). The CDR3 has 10 residues. CDR1 and CDR2 from the germline V gene are DFQATT and SNEGSKA (reference sequence). V was cut by 5 bases and J by 6 bases, with 7 bases left in between. The CDR3: CSAGQHGYTF. CDR3 bases: TGCAGTGCTGGACAGCATGGCTACACCTTC.

J is TRBJ1-3 and V is TRBV6-6, with D unclear. CDR1 and CDR2 (germline): MNHNY, SVGAGI (reference sequence). Trimming stripped 6 bases from V and 2 bases from J, with 11 bases between. The CDR3 contains 14 residues. CDR3 bases: TGTGCCAGCAGCGTCTCAGAGGCTGGAAACACCATATATTTT. Translated, it gives CASSVSEAGNTIYF.

CDR3: CASSRASRGDTDTQYF. Here the CDR3 DNA reads TGTGCCAGCAGCCGAGCATCACGGGGGGACACAGATACGCAGTATTTT. V gene TRBV5-4 combines with J gene TRBJ2-3, with 7 bases matching TRBD2. The CDR3 extends over 16 amino acids. Germline V lookup: CDR1 SGHNT, CDR2 YYREEE (reference sequence). V dropped 4 bases and J dropped 2; count of bases not matched to a gene: 10.

The rearrangement uses TRBV4-1 and TRBJ1-1, with D possibly being TRBD1 (5 bases). The V gene's germline CDR1 is MGHRA and CDR2 YSYEKL. V was cut by 0 bases and J by 4 bases, with 12 bases left in between. CDR3 size: 15 residues. The chain's CDR3 is CASSQEGGFGTEAFF. In DNA form, the CDR3 reads TGCGCCAGCAGCCAAGAGGGGGGATTTGGCACTGAAGCTTTCTTT.

The chain employs TRBV10-1 and TRBJ2-5; 13 bases are shared with TRBD2. The CDR3 spans 17 residues. The germline V gene encodes CDR1 WNHNN and CDR2 SYGVQD (reference sequence). V trimming: 6 bases; J trimming: 4 bases; junction bases outside the gene matches: 11. CDR3: CASRSGLAGAAGETQYF. In DNA, the CDR3 is TGCGCCAGCAGGAGTGGACTAGCGGGGGCCGCGGGAGAGACCCAGTACTTC.

This sequence joins TRBV6-5 and TRBJ2-1, with D perhaps TRBD1 (6 bases). Trimming removed 0 bases at V and 9 bases at J, with 18 bases between. This CDR3 contains 16 residues. Germline V gene sequence: CDR1 MNHEY, CDR2 SVGAGI. The CDR3 nucleotides read TGTGCCAGCAGTTACTCGGCCGAGACAGGTTATTTTGAGCAGTTCTTC. This encodes CASSYSAETGYFEQFF.

The chain carries TRBV3-1 (or the pseudogene TRBV3-2) and TRBJ1-6; D perhaps matches TRBD1 (5 bases). The CDR3 is 16 amino acids. Trimming took 0 bases from V and 7 from J, leaving 13 bases between them. The germline V gene encodes CDR1 LGHDT and CDR2 YNNKEL (reference sequence). The CDR3: CASSQDSRQLNSPLHF. The CDR3 region has the DNA TGTGCCAGCAGCCAAGATTCACGACAGCTAAATTCACCCCTCCACTTT.

V gene TRBV5-1 combines with J gene TRBJ1-1; 7 nucleotides align to TRBD1. With V trimmed by 4 bases and J by 0 bases, 3 bases remained unmatched. This CDR3 comprises 14 residues. Looked up from germline, CDR1 is SGHRS and CDR2 is YFSETQ. CDR3 nucleotide sequence: TGCGCCAGCAGCATAGGGACAGTGAACACTGAAGCTTTCTTT. Encoded protein: CASSIGTVNTEAFF.

This chain connects TRBV3-1 (or the pseudogene TRBV3-2) to TRBJ1-2, with 10 nucleotides matching TRBD1. Germline assignment: CDR1 LGHDT and CDR2 YNNKEL (reference sequence). The CDR3 runs to 17 residues. The V segment lost 0 bases and the J segment 4 bases; nucleotides outside the gene matches: 8. As DNA, the CDR3 is TGTGCCAGCAGCCAAGACTCCGGGACAGGGGCGTCCTATGGCTACACCTTC. Its protein is CASSQDSGTGASYGYTF.

The J gene is TRBJ2-7, the V gene TRBV9, with 10 bases fitting TRBD1. Germline V gene sequence: CDR1 SGDLS, CDR2 YYNGEE. V dropped 3 bases and J dropped 3; count of bases not matched to a gene: 3. The CDR3 is 14 amino acids. Written as DNA, the CDR3 is TGTGCCAGCAGCGCCCGGGACAGGGGCTACGAGCAGTACTTC. Translated: CASSARDRGYEQYF.

This sequence joins TRBV19 and TRBJ2-3; a possible D gene is TRBD1 (5 bases). The V end lost 2 bases, the J end lost 3 bases, and 6 bases lay between the germline ends. CDR1 is LNHDA and CDR2 is SQIVND in the germline V gene (reference sequence). The CDR3 spans 13 residues. CDR3 protein: CASSIQGTDTQYF. CDR3 coding DNA: TGTGCCAGTAGTATACAGGGAACAGATACGCAGTATTTT.

V is TRBV11-2 and J is TRBJ1-1, with 8 nucleotides matching TRBD1. The ends lost 5 bases at V and 5 bases at J; junction bases unmatched: 4. Germline assignment: CDR1 SGHAT and CDR2 FQNNGV. The CDR3 covers 13 residues. The CDR3 spells CASSTTGGTEAFF. CDR3 nucleotides: TGTGCCAGCAGCACCACAGGGGGAACTGAAGCTTTCTTT.